What follows describes a single T cell receptor (beta chain). The data were obtained in a study of blood T cell repertoires in COVID-19. V lost 1 base and J lost 9; bases outside the gene matches: 18. The CDR3 has 19 residues. Germline assignment: CDR1 SGHTS and CDR2 YDEGEE. Method: immunoSEQ multiplex PCR; TCRdb's copy keeps in-frame clones and lacks some. The sample contains around 68,000 clones, approximately 88% of which appear only once. Source material: peripheral blood. The sequence came from a human donor in a cohort sampled during active COVID-19. This chain uses TRBV5-8 with TRBJ2-3; 12 nucleotides line up with TRBD2. The CDR3 sequence is CASSLRGLGTSGSQGTQYF. DNA of the CDR3: TGTGCCAGCAGCTTGCGGGGCTTGGGGACTAGCGGGTCTCAGGGAACGCAGTATTTT.